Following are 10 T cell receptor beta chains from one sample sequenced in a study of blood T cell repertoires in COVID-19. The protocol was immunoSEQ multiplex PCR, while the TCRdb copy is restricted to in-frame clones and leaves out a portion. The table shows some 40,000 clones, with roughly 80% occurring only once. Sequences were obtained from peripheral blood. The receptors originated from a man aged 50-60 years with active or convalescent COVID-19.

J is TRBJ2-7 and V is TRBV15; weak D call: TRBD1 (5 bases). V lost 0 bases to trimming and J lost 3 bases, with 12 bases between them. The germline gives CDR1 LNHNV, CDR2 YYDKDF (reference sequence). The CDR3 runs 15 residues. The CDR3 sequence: CATSRDLGPYYEQYF. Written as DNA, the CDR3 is TGTGCCACCAGCAGAGATCTGGGGCCTTACTACGAGCAGTACTTC.

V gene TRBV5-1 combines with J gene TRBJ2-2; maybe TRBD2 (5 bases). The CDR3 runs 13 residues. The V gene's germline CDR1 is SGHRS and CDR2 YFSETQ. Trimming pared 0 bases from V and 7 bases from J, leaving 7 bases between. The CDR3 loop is CASSLDGNGELFF. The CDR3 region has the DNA TGCGCCAGCAGCTTGGACGGGAACGGGGAGCTGTTTTTT.

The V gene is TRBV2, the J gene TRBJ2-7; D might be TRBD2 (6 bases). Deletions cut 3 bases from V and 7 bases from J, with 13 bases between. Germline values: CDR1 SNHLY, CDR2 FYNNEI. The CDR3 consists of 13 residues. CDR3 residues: CASSETRGGEQYF. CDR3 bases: TGTGCCAGCAGTGAGACCCGCGGAGGGGAGCAGTACTTC.

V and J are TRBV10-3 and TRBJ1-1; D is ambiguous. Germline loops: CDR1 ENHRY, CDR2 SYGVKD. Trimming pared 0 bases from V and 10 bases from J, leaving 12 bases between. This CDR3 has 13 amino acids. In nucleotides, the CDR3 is TGTGCCATCAGTGAGTCGACTCCGGGTGTAGCTTTCTTT. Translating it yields CAISESTPGVAFF.

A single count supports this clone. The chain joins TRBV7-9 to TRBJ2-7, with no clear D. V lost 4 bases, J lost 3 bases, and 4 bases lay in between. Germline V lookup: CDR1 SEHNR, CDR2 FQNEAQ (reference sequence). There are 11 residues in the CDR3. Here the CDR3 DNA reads TGTGCCAGCAGCTCCTACTACGAGCAGTACTTC. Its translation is CASSSYYEQYF.

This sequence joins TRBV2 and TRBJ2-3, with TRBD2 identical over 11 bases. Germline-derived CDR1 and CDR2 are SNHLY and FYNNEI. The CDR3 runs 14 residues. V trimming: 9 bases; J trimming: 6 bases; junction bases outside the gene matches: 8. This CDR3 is CASRLAGTIDTQYF. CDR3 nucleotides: TGTGCCAGTCGACTAGCGGGGACAATCGATACGCAGTATTTT.

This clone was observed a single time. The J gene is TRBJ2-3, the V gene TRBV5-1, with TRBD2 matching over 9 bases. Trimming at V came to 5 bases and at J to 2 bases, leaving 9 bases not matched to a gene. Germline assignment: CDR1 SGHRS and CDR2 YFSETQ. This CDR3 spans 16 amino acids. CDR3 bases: TGCGCCAGCAGTTTAGCGGGGGTACGCCACACAGATACGCAGTATTTT. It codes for CASSLAGVRHTDTQYF.

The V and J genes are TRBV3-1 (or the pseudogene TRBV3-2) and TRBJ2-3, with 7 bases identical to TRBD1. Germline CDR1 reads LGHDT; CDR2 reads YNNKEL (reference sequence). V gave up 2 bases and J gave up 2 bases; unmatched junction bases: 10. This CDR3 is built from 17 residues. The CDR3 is CASSQRDRLYHTDTQYF. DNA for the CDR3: TGTGCCAGCAGCCAAAGGGACAGACTTTACCACACAGATACGCAGTATTTT.

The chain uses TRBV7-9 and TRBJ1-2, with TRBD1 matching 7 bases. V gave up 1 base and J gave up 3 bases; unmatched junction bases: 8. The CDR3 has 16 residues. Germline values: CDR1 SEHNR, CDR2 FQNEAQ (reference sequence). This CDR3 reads CASSLDRQGGYYGYTF. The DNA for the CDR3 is TGTGCCAGCAGCTTAGACCGACAGGGCGGCTACTATGGCTACACCTTC. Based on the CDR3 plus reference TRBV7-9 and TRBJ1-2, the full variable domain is DTGVSQNPRHKITKRGQNVTFRCDPISEHNRLYWYRQTLGQGPEFLTYFQNEAQLEKSRLLSDRFSAERPKGSFSTLEIQRTEQGDSAMYLCASSLDRQGGYYGYTFGSGTRLTVV.

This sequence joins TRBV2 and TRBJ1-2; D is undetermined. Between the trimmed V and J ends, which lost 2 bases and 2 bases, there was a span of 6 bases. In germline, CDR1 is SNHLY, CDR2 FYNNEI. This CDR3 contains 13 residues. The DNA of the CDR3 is TGTGCCAGCAGTGAACAGGTCAACTATGGCTACACCTTC. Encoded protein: CASSEQVNYGYTF. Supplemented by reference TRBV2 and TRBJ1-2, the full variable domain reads EPEVTQTPSHQVTQMGQEVILRCVPISNHLYFYWYRQILGQKVEFLVSFYNNEISEKSEIFDDQFSVERPDGSNFTLKIRSTKLEDSAMYFCASSEQVNYGYTFGSGTRLTVV.